This T cell receptor (beta chain) came from a study of shared clonotypes between healthy human individuals. V lost 5 bases to trimming and J lost 2 bases, with 19 bases between them. The germline CDR1 and CDR2 sequences are KGHSH and LQKENI. The CDR3 runs 16 residues. A CD45RA-negative memory subset and a CD45RA+ naive subset were separated from the CD4+ cells. Study-wide findings and caveats: The study found 4.5% to 5% of naive CD4 clonotypes shared across four donors. Rarefaction indicated that sorted-subset sequencing remained incomplete although depth was large.

Comment on this clone: Its matching antigen is unknown.

Assay used: immunoSEQ multiplex PCR; TCRdb lists only in-frame clones, some missing. The sample comprises over 2 million clones, 85% to 95% of which are singletons, and 0.13% rests with the top ten. This receptor was taken from a young man in good health. This rearrangement joins TRBV18 to TRBJ2-7; TRBD1 is a possible D gene (6 bases). The sample comprised naive CD4+ T cells sorted from blood. The sample's subset: CD45RA+ positively selected. CDR3 nucleotides: TGTGCCAGCTCAGCTGTACCGGGACACCCTACCTACGAGCAGTACTTC. Its protein is CASSAVPGHPTYEQYF.